A single sample is the source of the 20 T cell receptor beta chains below, sequenced in a study of blood T cell repertoires in COVID-19. The protocol was immunoSEQ multiplex PCR, while the TCRdb copy is restricted to in-frame clones and leaves out a portion. The sample records hundreds of thousands of clones, 75% to 90% being singletons. The source material was peripheral blood. Every receptor here comes from a woman in her forties or fifties with COVID-19, enrolled during active disease.

About this clone itself: Other DNA sequences in this specimen translate into the identical CDR3. The chain combines TRBV19 with TRBJ2-1; 7 bases match TRBD2. The J segment lost 2 bases and the V segment lost 1 base, leaving 2 bases of the junction unmatched. There are 15 residues in the CDR3. In germline, CDR1 is LNHDA, CDR2 SQIVND (reference sequence). The CDR3 nucleotides read TGTGCCAGTAGTATAGGGGGGAGGGCCTACAATGAGCAGTTCTTC. This sequence encodes CASSIGGRAYNEQFF.

This rearrangement joins TRBV7-3 to TRBJ2-1; tentatively, D is TRBD2 (5 bases). V lost 5 bases to trimming and J lost 6 bases, with 8 bases between them. Germline V lookup: CDR1 SGHTA, CDR2 FQGTGA. The CDR3 loop spans 12 amino acids. The CDR3 DNA follows: TGTGCCAGCAGCCGAGGGCGCAATGAGCAGTTCTTC. It translates to CASSRGRNEQFF.

As concerns this clone: Different DNA sequences within this sample yield the same CDR3. This rearrangement joins TRBV6-5 to TRBJ1-5; 7 nucleotides match TRBD1. The CDR3 covers 15 residues. Germline loops: CDR1 MNHEY, CDR2 SVGAGI. Trimming cost V 6 bases and J 3 bases; bases outside gene matches: 8. CDR3 sequence: CASSRTGDSNQPQHF. CDR3 coding DNA: TGTGCCAGCAGCCGAACAGGGGACTCCAATCAGCCCCAGCATTTT.

The CDR3 protein is CASSPGQGVTTEAFF. CDR3 nucleotide sequence: TGTGCCAGCAGCCCGGGACAGGGGGTGACCACTGAAGCTTTCTTT. The chain recombines TRBV11-3 with TRBJ1-1; 11 bases agree with TRBD1. CDR1 and CDR2 from the germline V gene are SGHNT and YENEEA. CDR3 length: 15 residues. V lost 5 bases, J lost 4 bases, and 6 bases stayed unmatched.

The chain links TRBV6-5 to TRBJ1-4; D is uncertain. Trimming removed 0 bases at V and 5 bases at J, with 13 bases between. This CDR3 comprises 16 residues. Germline V gene data show CDR1 as MNHEY and CDR2 as SVGAGI. The DNA for the CDR3 is TGTGCCAGCAGTTACTCCGCGGGGAGGTCCAATGAAAAACTGTTTTTT. It yields the protein CASSYSAGRSNEKLFF.

V gene TRBV21-1 combines with J gene TRBJ2-1; TRBD2, the table's D call, was not compared with the DNA. TRBV21-1 is annotated as a pseudogene. This CDR3 comprises 19 residues. The DNA for the CDR3 is TGTGCCAGCAGCACGAGGAGGGGTCTAGCGGGAGGGCCTTTCAATGAGCAGTTCTTC. This encodes CASSTRRGLAGGPFNEQFF.

V is TRBV14 and J is TRBJ1-1; a possible D gene is TRBD1 (6 bases). V dropped 1 base and J dropped 0 bases, with 12 bases sitting between them. The CDR3 has 16 amino acids. Germline assignment: CDR1 SGHDN and CDR2 FVKESK. CDR3 residues: CASSQASGTLNTEAFF. The DNA for the CDR3 is TGTGCCAGCAGCCAAGCCAGTGGGACACTGAACACTGAAGCTTTCTTT.

This chain links TRBV18 with TRBJ1-5; D gene unclear. The CDR3 totals 16 residues. V was pared by 3 bases and J by 0 bases, with 12 bases between. Germline CDR1 KGHSH, CDR2 LQKENI. DNA of the CDR3: TGTGCCAGCTCACCCTCTACAGCATATAGCAATCAGCCCCAGCATTTT. This codes for CASSPSTAYSNQPQHF.

V is TRBV19 and J is TRBJ1-1; D gene ambiguous. The CDR3 covers 13 residues. V lost 0 bases and J lost 1, with 3 bases in between. CDR1 LNHDA and CDR2 SQIVND come from the germline V gene (reference sequence). The CDR3 DNA is TGTGCCAGTAGTATAGAACAGAACACTGAAGCTTTCTTT. This sequence encodes CASSIEQNTEAFF.

The chain joins TRBV19 to TRBJ2-1; a weak D match, TRBD2 (7 bases). Germline-derived CDR1 and CDR2 are LNHDA and SQIVND (reference sequence). The CDR3 spans 19 residues. Deletions cut 3 bases from V and 3 bases from J, with 24 bases between. CDR3 coding DNA: TGTGCCAGTAGTATTGGGCTCTGGGGCGGCGGGGGCCACTACAATGAGCAGTTCTTC. Translation: CASSIGLWGGGGHYNEQFF.

This chain joins TRBV6-1 and TRBJ1-2, with D uncertain. The CDR3 contains 14 residues. Germline V gene sequence: CDR1 MNHNS, CDR2 SASEGT. V was clipped by 2 bases and J by 3 bases, with 10 bases between them. For the CDR3, the DNA is TGTGCCAGCAGTGAATCGGTCGGGGACTATGGCTACACCTTC. It encodes CASSESVGDYGYTF.

The V gene is TRBV2, the J gene TRBJ2-1; 13 bases are a match to TRBD2. CDR1 SNHLY and CDR2 FYNNEI come from the germline V gene. This CDR3 is 16 amino acids long. Trimming at V came to 9 bases and at J to 1 base, leaving 6 bases not matched to a gene. CDR3 residues: CASTRTSGGSYNEQFF. The CDR3 nucleotides read TGTGCCAGTACCCGGACTAGCGGGGGATCCTACAATGAGCAGTTCTTC. Looking up the rest from reference TRBV2 and TRBJ2-1 gives the full variable domain: EPEVTQTPSHQVTQMGQEVILRCVPISNHLYFYWYRQILGQKVEFLVSFYNNEISEKSEIFDDQFSVERPDGSNFTLKIRSTKLEDSAMYFCASTRTSGGSYNEQFFGPGTRLTVL.

V is TRBV7-9 and J is TRBJ2-5; 14 bases line up with TRBD2. Trimming took 1 base from V and 2 from J; bases not matched to a gene: 6. Germline CDR1 is SEHNR and CDR2 is FQNEAQ (reference sequence). There are 18 residues in the CDR3. The CDR3 DNA reads as TGTGCCAGCAGCTTAGGACTAGCGGGAGGGCCGGAACAAGAGACCCAGTACTTC. Protein product: CASSLGLAGGPEQETQYF.

As regards this clone: At one end, the junction sequence differs from germline, possibly due to a read error. The chain links TRBV11-3 to TRBJ1-1; no clear D gene. The CDR3 has 15 amino acids. Germline CDR1 reads SGHNT; CDR2 reads YENEEA. The DNA for the CDR3 is TGTGCCAGCAGCTTAGATCCGGGGTGGAACACTGTAGCTTTCTTT. It yields the protein CASSLDPGWNTVAFF.

The chain recombines TRBV18 with TRBJ1-2; perhaps TRBD1 as D (6 bases). Germline CDR1 is KGHSH and CDR2 is LQKENI. V was cut by 6 bases and J by 7 bases, with 18 bases left in between. The CDR3 consists of 14 residues. The DNA of the CDR3 is TGTGCCAGCTCCAGGGACAATGGGAACCCTGGCTACACCTTC. This codes for CASSRDNGNPGYTF.

The V call is TRBV6-2 or TRBV6-3, the J call TRBJ1-1; 8 bases are shared with TRBD1. Trimming at V came to 6 bases and at J to 1 base, leaving 4 bases not matched to a gene. The CDR3 consists of 14 residues. The germline CDR1 and CDR2 sequences are MNHEY and SVGEGT. This chain's CDR3 is CASSTGTGNTEAFF. The CDR3 nucleotides are TGTGCCAGCAGCACCGGGACAGGGAACACTGAAGCTTTCTTT.

The chain uses TRBV5-1 and TRBJ1-5; D call uncertain. CDR1 and CDR2 from the germline V gene are SGHRS and YFSETQ. Deletions cut 1 base from V and 3 bases from J, with 20 bases between. The CDR3 has 18 amino acids. Here the CDR3 reads CASSLFISVLTLNQPQHF. CDR3 DNA: TGCGCCAGCAGCTTGTTTATTTCGGTACTAACCCTCAATCAGCCCCAGCATTTT.

The gene calls are TRBV5-6 and TRBJ2-1, with 8 bases matching TRBD2. Germline V gene lookup returns CDR1 SGHDT and CDR2 YYEEEE. V trimming: 0 bases; J trimming: 8 bases; junction bases outside the gene matches: 7. The CDR3 sequence is 15 residues long. The CDR3 nucleotides read TGTGCCAGCAGCTTGGACCTAGCGGGTAGGGATGAGCAGTTCTTC. Its protein is CASSLDLAGRDEQFF.

The chain uses TRBV6-1 and TRBJ2-1, with TRBD2 matching 11 bases. The CDR3 spans 16 residues. CDR1 is MNHNS and CDR2 is SASEGT in the germline V gene. The ends lost 2 bases at V and 9 bases at J; junction bases unmatched: 9. CDR3 loop: CASSEPGTSGRREQFF. The CDR3 DNA reads TGTGCCAGCAGTGAACCCGGGACTAGCGGAAGACGTGAGCAGTTCTTC.

V is TRBV11-3 and J is TRBJ2-1, with 7 nucleotides matching TRBD1. Germline values: CDR1 SGHNT, CDR2 YENEEA. The CDR3 is 15 residues long. Trimming cost V 2 bases and J 7 bases; bases outside gene matches: 8. The CDR3 DNA reads as TGTGCCAGCAGCTTATTAGGGGGCCAGGGGAATGAGCAGTTCTTC. Its translation: CASSLLGGQGNEQFF.